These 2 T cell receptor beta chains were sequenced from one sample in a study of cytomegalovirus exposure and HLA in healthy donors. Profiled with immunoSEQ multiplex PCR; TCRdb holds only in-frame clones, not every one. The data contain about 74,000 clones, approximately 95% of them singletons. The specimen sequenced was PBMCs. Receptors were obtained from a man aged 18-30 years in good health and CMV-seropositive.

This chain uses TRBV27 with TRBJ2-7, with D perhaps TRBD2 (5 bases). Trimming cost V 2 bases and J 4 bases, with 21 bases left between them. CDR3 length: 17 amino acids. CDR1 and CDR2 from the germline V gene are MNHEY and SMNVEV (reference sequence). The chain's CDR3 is CASSLSGGRGSRYEQYF. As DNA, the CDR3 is TGTGCCAGCAGTTTAAGCGGTGGTCGTGGTTCGAGATACGAGCAGTACTTC.

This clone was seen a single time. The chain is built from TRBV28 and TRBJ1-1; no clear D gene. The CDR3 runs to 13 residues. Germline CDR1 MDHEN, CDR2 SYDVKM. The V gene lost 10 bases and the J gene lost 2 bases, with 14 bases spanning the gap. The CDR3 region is CATIQAVNTEAFF. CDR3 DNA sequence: TGTGCCACCATTCAGGCCGTTAACACTGAAGCTTTCTTT.